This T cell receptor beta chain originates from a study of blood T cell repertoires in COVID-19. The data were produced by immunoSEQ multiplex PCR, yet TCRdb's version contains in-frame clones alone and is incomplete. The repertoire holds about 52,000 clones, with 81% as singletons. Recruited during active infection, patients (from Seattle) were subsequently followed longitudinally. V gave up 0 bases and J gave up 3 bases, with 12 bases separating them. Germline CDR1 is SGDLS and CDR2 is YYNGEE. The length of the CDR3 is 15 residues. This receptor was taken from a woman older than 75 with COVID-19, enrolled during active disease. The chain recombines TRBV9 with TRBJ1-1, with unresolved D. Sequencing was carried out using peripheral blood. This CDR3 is CASSVDRIVDTEAFF. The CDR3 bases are TGTGCCAGCAGCGTAGACAGAATCGTGGACACTGAAGCTTTCTTT.